The source of this TCR beta chain is a study of T cells after posttransplantation cyclophosphamide. The protocol was immunoSEQ multiplex PCR, while the TCRdb copy is restricted to in-frame clones and leaves out a portion. The sample has around 66,000 clones; just over 90% are singletons. This CDR3 is built from 14 residues. Germline values: CDR1 SQVTM, CDR2 ANQGSEA. V was clipped by 4 bases and J by 0 bases, with 11 bases between them. The sample consisted of PBMCs. The clonotype was recovered from a woman in her twenties or thirties in good health and a related stem cell transplant donor. This chain connects TRBV29-1 to TRBJ2-3, with a tentative D call TRBD1 (7 bases). Here the CDR3 reads CSVAQGTSTDTQYF. The CDR3, as DNA: TGCAGCGTTGCACAGGGGACTAGCACAGATACGCAGTATTTT.